What follows are 3 T cell receptor beta chains derived from one specimen sequenced in a study of T cells after yellow fever vaccination. TCRdb re-called the 5' RACE reads with MiXCR, one entry per CDR3 protein. Of 200,000 to 300,000 distinct CDR3 sequences in the sample, 3.6% were seen once. Sequenced material: PBMCs, taken 15 days after the yellow fever booster vaccination. These receptor sequences come from a young man who received the YFV17D yellow fever vaccine.

There are many counts of this clonotype. The chain combines TRBV7-3 with TRBJ1-1, with 7 positions matching TRBD1. V trimming: 4 bases; J trimming: 9 bases; junction bases outside the gene matches: 5. The CDR3 consists of 12 residues. CDR1 SGHTA and CDR2 FQGTGA come from the germline V gene. CDR3 residues: CASSSTTGQAFF. Here the CDR3 DNA reads TGTGCCAGCAGCTCAACGACAGGGCAAGCTTTCTTT.

In its sample, this clonotype was seen many times. This sequence joins TRBV9 and TRBJ2-7; 10 nucleotides agree with TRBD1. The ends lost 3 bases at V and 6 bases at J; junction bases unmatched: 9. The V gene's germline CDR1 is SGDLS and CDR2 YYNGEE. The CDR3 runs to 15 residues. The CDR3 region is CASSGYWGQGSEQYF. CDR3 DNA sequence: TGTGCCAGCAGCGGATATTGGGGACAGGGGAGCGAGCAGTACTTC.

The sample holds many counts of this clonotype. A read error may produce the germline difference seen at one junction end. This rearrangement joins TRBV29-1 to TRBJ1-5; 10 nucleotides align to TRBD1. The V gene's germline CDR1 is SQVTM and CDR2 ANQGSEA. There are 13 residues in the CDR3. The CDR3: CSVGDRGHQAQHF. In nucleotides, the CDR3 is TGCAGCGTGGGGGACAGGGGCCATCAGGCCCAGCATTTT. Based on the CDR3 plus reference TRBV29-1 and TRBJ1-5, the full variable domain is SAVISQKPSRDICQRGTSLTIQCQVDSQVTMMFWYRQQPGQSLTLIATANQGSEATYESGFVIDKFPISRPNLTFSTLTVSNMSPEDSSIYLCSVGDRGHQAQHFGDGTRLSIL.